In its sample, the clone carrying this T cell receptor beta chain was seen a few times. This record belongs to a study of blood T cell repertoires in COVID-19. Source study methods: Amplified reference gene primers provided the basis for estimating nucleated cell counts. Clones were sequenced by immunoSEQ multiplex PCR, and TCRdb holds only the in-frame ones, with some missing. Clone size and V and J calls were adopted from that table, with D and trimming inferred from the DNA. Among roughly 200,000 clones listed, roughly 80% were seen once. The length of the CDR3 is 15 residues. Germline V gives CDR1 SNHLY, CDR2 FYNNEI. With V trimmed by 7 bases and J by 2 bases, 7 bases remained unmatched.

The chain carries TRBV2 and TRBJ2-2; 7 nucleotides match TRBD1. The sequenced sample consisted of peripheral blood. This TCR was sampled from a woman at least 80 years old with acute or convalescent COVID-19. CDR3 DNA sequence: TGTGCCAGCACGGTAGAGGGGGCAAACACCGGGGAGCTGTTTTTT. Residues: CASTVEGANTGELFF.